The rows below give T cell receptor beta chains drawn from one sample of a study of blood T cell repertoires in COVID-19. Assay: immunoSEQ multiplex PCR; the TCRdb copy retains only in-frame clones and omits some. The sample lists some 190,000 clones; 88% were seen once. The sequenced material came from peripheral blood. These receptors were obtained from a human donor in a cohort sampled during active COVID-19. CDR3s include the opening cysteine and the closing phenylalanine or tryptophan. A D gene is named only where the DNA matches it firmly. Some rows have no size entry. The others give once, few or many, or a class for an expanded clone.

clone size: NA
J gene: TRBJ1-1
V gene: TRBV5-1
D gene: NA
CDR3 protein: CASSLQLGLNTEAFF
CDR3 DNA: TGCGCCAGCAGCCTGCAATTGGGGCTGAACACTGAAGCTTTCTTT

clone size: NA
J gene: TRBJ1-5
V gene: TRBV28
D gene: NA
CDR3 protein: CASSKQPNQPQHF
CDR3 DNA: TGTGCCAGCAGTAAACAGCCCAATCAGCCCCAGCATTTT

clone size: NA
J gene: TRBJ2-7
V gene: TRBV5-1
D gene: TRBD1
CDR3 protein: CASSSRQGTNEQYF
CDR3 DNA: TGCGCCAGCAGCTCCCGACAGGGGACGAACGAGCAGTACTTC

clone size: NA
J gene: TRBJ2-7
V gene: TRBV19
D gene: TRBD1
CDR3 protein: CASSNPGQSYEQYF
CDR3 DNA: TGTGCCAGTAGTAATCCGGGACAGTCCTACGAGCAGTACTTC

clone size: NA
J gene: TRBJ2-5
V gene: TRBV3-1/TRBV3-2
D gene: NA
CDR3 protein: CASSLTGSTSLETQYF
CDR3 DNA: TGTGCCAGCAGTCTCACGGGTTCTACTAGCTTGGAGACCCAGTACTTC

clone size: NA
J gene: TRBJ1-1
V gene: TRBV5-4
D gene: TRBD1
CDR3 protein: CASSATLHRGGNTEAFF
CDR3 DNA: TGTGCCAGCAGCGCTACATTGCACAGGGGCGGTAACACTGAAGCTTTCTTT

clone size: NA
J gene: TRBJ2-1
V gene: TRBV9
D gene: NA
CDR3 protein: CASSVGGTLEGNEQFF
CDR3 DNA: TGTGCCAGCAGCGTAGGGGGGACACTAGAGGGGAATGAGCAGTTCTTC

clone size: NA
J gene: TRBJ2-3
V gene: TRBV7-2
D gene: TRBD2
CDR3 protein: CASSLAYLRGISGDTQYF
CDR3 DNA: TGTGCCAGCAGCTTGGCATATTTGCGGGGGATATCCGGAGATACGCAGTATTTT

clone size: NA
J gene: TRBJ2-7
V gene: TRBV12-3/TRBV12-4
D gene: NA
CDR3 protein: CASSLGSSYEQYF
CDR3 DNA: TGTGCCAGCAGTTTGGGGAGCTCCTACGAGCAGTACTTC

clone size: NA
J gene: TRBJ2-5
V gene: TRBV7-2
D gene: NA
CDR3 protein: CASSIETPYIRGREETQYF
CDR3 DNA: TGTGCCAGCAGCATAGAGACCCCTTATATTAGGGGTCGTGAGGAGACCCAGTACTTC

clone size: NA
J gene: TRBJ1-5
V gene: TRBV30
D gene: NA
CDR3 protein: CAWSVATVDQPQHF
CDR3 DNA: TGTGCCTGGAGTGTAGCGACAGTAGATCAGCCCCAGCATTTT

clone size: NA
J gene: TRBJ2-7
V gene: TRBV2
D gene: NA
CDR3 protein: CASSPLGGAPYEQYF
CDR3 DNA: TGTGCCAGCAGCCCCCTCGGCGGCGCCCCGTATGAGCAGTACTTC

clone size: NA
J gene: TRBJ2-5
V gene: TRBV6-2/TRBV6-3
D gene: NA
CDR3 protein: CASSTRLPQETQYF
CDR3 DNA: TGTGCCAGCAGCACCCGACTTCCCCAAGAGACCCAGTACTTC

clone size: NA
J gene: TRBJ2-1
V gene: TRBV5-4
D gene: TRBD2
CDR3 protein: CASSLRLAGVNEQFF
CDR3 DNA: TGTGCCAGCAGCTTGCGACTAGCGGGAGTCAATGAGCAGTTCTTC

clone size: NA
J gene: TRBJ1-3
V gene: TRBV4-2
D gene: NA
CDR3 protein: CASSRGLHDGNTIYF
CDR3 DNA: TGTGCCAGCAGCCGCGGACTCCACGATGGGAACACCATATATTTT

clone size: NA
J gene: TRBJ2-7
V gene: TRBV5-1
D gene: TRBD2
CDR3 protein: CASRPSGKTYEQYF
CDR3 DNA: TGCGCCAGCAGGCCTAGCGGCAAAACCTACGAGCAGTACTTC

clone size: NA
J gene: TRBJ2-1
V gene: TRBV5-8
D gene: TRBD1
CDR3 protein: CASSLPGQGFNEQFF
CDR3 DNA: TGTGCCAGCAGCTTACCGGGACAGGGGTTCAATGAGCAGTTCTTC

clone size: many
J gene: TRBJ1-5
V gene: TRBV9
D gene: TRBD1
CDR3 protein: CASSVGGQGDQPQHF
CDR3 DNA: TGTGCCAGCAGCGTCGGTGGACAGGGGGATCAGCCCCAGCATTTT

clone size: NA
J gene: TRBJ2-3
V gene: TRBV19
D gene: TRBD2
CDR3 protein: CASSKRSGTSGVGSFRDTQYF
CDR3 DNA: TGTGCCAGTAGTAAGAGGTCTGGGACTAGCGGAGTGGGGTCTTTTCGAGATACGCAGTATTTT

clone size: few
J gene: TRBJ2-2
V gene: TRBV7-9
D gene: TRBD2
CDR3 protein: CASSSLAGGTGELFF
CDR3 DNA: TGTGCCAGCAGCTCCCTAGCGGGGGGAACCGGGGAGCTGTTTTTT

clone size: once
J gene: TRBJ2-3
V gene: TRBV19
D gene: TRBD1
CDR3 protein: CASSLGQGADTQYF
CDR3 DNA: TGTGCCAGTTCTCTGGGACAGGGGGCGGATACGCAGTATTTT

clone size: NA
J gene: TRBJ2-6
V gene: TRBV28
D gene: NA
CDR3 protein: CASSLSSSGANVLTF
CDR3 DNA: TGTGCCAGCAGTTTATCCAGCTCTGGGGCCAACGTCCTGACTTTC

clone size: NA
J gene: TRBJ1-6
V gene: TRBV7-2
D gene: NA
CDR3 protein: CASSLIQANSPLHF
CDR3 DNA: TGTGCCAGCAGCTTAATACAGGCTAATTCACCCCTCCACTTT

clone size: NA
J gene: TRBJ1-6
V gene: TRBV6-5
D gene: NA
CDR3 protein: CASSYSNSIASPLHF
CDR3 DNA: TGTGCCAGCAGTTACTCGAACTCGATCGCTTCACCCCTCCACTTT

clone size: NA
J gene: TRBJ2-5
V gene: TRBV10-3
D gene: NA
CDR3 protein: CAISDPTDQETQYF
CDR3 DNA: TGTGCCATCAGTGACCCGACAGACCAAGAGACCCAGTACTTC

clone size: NA
J gene: TRBJ2-7
V gene: TRBV5-1
D gene: TRBD2
CDR3 protein: CASNGAGETYF
CDR3 DNA: TGCGCCAGCAATGGGGCGGGAGAAACGTACTTC

clone size: NA
J gene: TRBJ1-1
V gene: TRBV19
D gene: NA
CDR3 protein: CASSIGQNTEAFF
CDR3 DNA: TGTGCCAGTAGTATAGGACAGAACACTGAAGCTTTCTTT

clone size: NA
J gene: TRBJ1-5
V gene: TRBV19
D gene: TRBD1
CDR3 protein: CASSRLGQGPNQPQHF
CDR3 DNA: TGTGCCAGTAGTAGACTCGGACAGGGGCCTAATCAGCCCCAGCATTTT

clone size: NA
J gene: TRBJ2-5
V gene: TRBV2
D gene: NA
CDR3 protein: CASSRGYQETQYF
CDR3 DNA: TGTGCCAGCAGTAGGGGGTACCAAGAGACCCAGTACTTC

clone size: NA
J gene: TRBJ1-3
V gene: TRBV3-1/TRBV3-2
D gene: NA
CDR3 protein: CASSQNLGGVSGNTIYF
CDR3 DNA: TGTGCCAGCAGCCAGAACCTAGGGGGGGTGTCGGGAAACACCATATATTTT

clone size: NA
J gene: TRBJ1-1
V gene: TRBV7-9
D gene: NA
CDR3 protein: CASSFSGIMNTEAFF
CDR3 DNA: TGTGCCAGCAGCTTTTCCGGGATCATGAACACTGAAGCTTTCTTT

clone size: NA
J gene: TRBJ2-1
V gene: TRBV28
D gene: NA
CDR3 protein: CASSLGGSLYEQFF
CDR3 DNA: TGTGCCAGCAGTTTGGGCGGGTCGCTCTATGAGCAGTTCTTC

clone size: NA
J gene: TRBJ1-2
V gene: TRBV5-6
D gene: NA
CDR3 protein: CASSLAGFLRGYTF
CDR3 DNA: TGTGCCAGCAGCTTGGCAGGGTTCTTGCGTGGCTACACCTTC

clone size: many
J gene: TRBJ1-2
V gene: TRBV29-1
D gene: NA
CDR3 protein: CSVELFRGYGYTF
CDR3 DNA: TGCAGCGTTGAGTTATTTCGGGGTTATGGCTACACCTTC

clone size: NA
J gene: TRBJ2-4
V gene: TRBV28
D gene: NA
CDR3 protein: CASSPSAGGNIQYF
CDR3 DNA: TGTGCCAGCAGTCCATCGGCAGGAGGGAACATTCAGTACTTC

clone size: NA
J gene: TRBJ2-7
V gene: TRBV5-1
D gene: TRBD2
CDR3 protein: CASSAKGTSGSYEQYF
CDR3 DNA: TGCGCCAGCAGCGCGAAAGGGACTAGCGGCTCCTACGAGCAGTACTTC

clone size: NA
J gene: TRBJ2-5
V gene: TRBV28
D gene: TRBD1
CDR3 protein: CASSSTGTGREETQYF
CDR3 DNA: TGTGCCAGCAGTTCAACGGGGACAGGGCGAGAAGAGACCCAGTACTTC

clone size: NA
J gene: TRBJ2-2
V gene: TRBV7-6
D gene: NA
CDR3 protein: CASSLALTGVGELFF
CDR3 DNA: TGTGCCAGCAGCTTAGCGCTAACCGGGGTTGGGGAGCTGTTTTTT

clone size: once
J gene: TRBJ2-2
V gene: TRBV4-2
D gene: TRBD2
CDR3 protein: CASSRNPGLNSGELFF
CDR3 DNA: TGTGCCAGCAGCCGAAACCCGGGACTAAATTCCGGGGAGCTGTTTTTT

clone size: once
J gene: TRBJ2-1
V gene: TRBV6-5
D gene: TRBD2
CDR3 protein: CASSYWAGGRNEQFF
CDR3 DNA: TGTGCCAGCAGTTACTGGGCGGGGGGGCGGAATGAGCAGTTCTTC

clone size: once
J gene: TRBJ1-2
V gene: TRBV5-1
D gene: NA
CDR3 protein: CASSLAPSSYGYTF
CDR3 DNA: TGCGCCAGCAGCTTGGCCCCGTCTTCCTATGGCTACACCTTC

clone size: NA
J gene: TRBJ2-6
V gene: TRBV10-3
D gene: NA
CDR3 protein: CAISPGDSGANVLTF
CDR3 DNA: TGTGCCATCAGTCCGGGGGACTCTGGGGCCAACGTCCTGACTTTC

clone size: NA
J gene: TRBJ2-6
V gene: TRBV23-1
D gene: NA
CDR3 protein: CASSQILQGLPFSGANVLTF
CDR3 DNA: TGCGCCAGCAGTCAAATACTGCAGGGACTCCCATTTTCTGGGGCCAACGTCCTGACTTTC

clone size: few
J gene: TRBJ2-1
V gene: TRBV7-7
D gene: TRBD2
CDR3 protein: CASSRTSGADNEQFF
CDR3 DNA: TGTGCTAGCAGCCGGACTAGCGGGGCCGACAATGAGCAGTTCTTC

clone size: NA
J gene: TRBJ2-3
V gene: TRBV5-4
D gene: NA
CDR3 protein: CASGGANTDTQYF
CDR3 DNA: TGTGCCAGCGGGGGGGCGAACACAGATACGCAGTATTTT

clone size: NA
J gene: TRBJ1-3
V gene: TRBV7-2
D gene: TRBD1
CDR3 protein: CASSGQGAGNTIYF
CDR3 DNA: TGTGCCAGCTCGGGACAGGGTGCTGGAAACACCATATATTTT

clone size: NA
J gene: TRBJ1-6
V gene: TRBV5-1
D gene: TRBD1
CDR3 protein: CASSLKGQGGSPLHF
CDR3 DNA: TGCGCCAGCAGCTTGAAGGGACAGGGAGGGTCACCCCTCCACTTT

clone size: once
J gene: TRBJ2-5
V gene: TRBV4-1
D gene: NA
CDR3 protein: CASSQAGNTQETQYF
CDR3 DNA: TGCGCCAGCAGCCAGGCCGGGAACACACAAGAGACCCAGTACTTC

clone size: NA
J gene: TRBJ2-2
V gene: TRBV9
D gene: TRBD2
CDR3 protein: CASSVGASGRGTGELFF
CDR3 DNA: TGTGCCAGCAGCGTAGGGGCTAGCGGGAGAGGCACCGGGGAGCTGTTTTTT

clone size: NA
J gene: TRBJ2-1
V gene: TRBV5-1
D gene: TRBD1
CDR3 protein: CASSLDDRADEQFF
CDR3 DNA: TGCGCCAGCAGCTTGGACGACAGGGCGGATGAGCAGTTCTTC

clone size: NA
J gene: TRBJ1-2
V gene: TRBV6-5
D gene: NA
CDR3 protein: CASSYSLDRSYGYTF
CDR3 DNA: TGTGCCAGCAGTTACTCTTTAGACAGATCGTATGGCTACACCTTC

clone size: NA
J gene: TRBJ2-1
V gene: TRBV7-8
D gene: NA
CDR3 protein: CASSMTGLWFF
CDR3 DNA: TGTGCCAGCAGCATGACAGGATTGTGGTTCTTC

clone size: NA
J gene: TRBJ2-7
V gene: TRBV4-2
D gene: NA
CDR3 protein: CASSQYPSSYEQYF
CDR3 DNA: TGTGCCAGCAGCCAATATCCGAGCTCCTACGAGCAGTACTTC

clone size: NA
J gene: TRBJ1-1
V gene: TRBV15
D gene: TRBD1
CDR3 protein: CATSTRTGPTEAFF
CDR3 DNA: TGTGCCACCAGCACGAGGACAGGGCCCACTGAAGCTTTCTTT

clone size: NA
J gene: TRBJ2-7
V gene: TRBV9
D gene: TRBD2
CDR3 protein: CASSALAGGHEQYF
CDR3 DNA: TGTGCCAGCAGCGCGTTAGCGGGGGGACACGAGCAGTACTTC